The 2 T cell receptor beta chains presented below share a single source sample, sequenced in a study of T-cell memory formation after mild COVID-19. TCRdb re-called the 5' RACE reads through MiXCR, storing one row per CDR3 protein. Counted here are around 310,000 distinct CDR3 sequences, 20% to 25% occurring once; the ten biggest clones make up around 20%. Sequencing was carried out using PBMCs or a T cell subset sorted from them (not recorded which). These receptors originate from a man between 18 and 35 years old who had mild COVID-19 (a few samples of this study predate the infection). Cell type and time point are not known.

The rearrangement joins TRBV3-1 to TRBJ1-5; TRBD1 aligns across 9 bases. This CDR3 has 15 residues. Germline loops: CDR1 LGHDT, CDR2 YNNKEL (reference sequence). V was pared by 4 bases and J by 4 bases, with 5 bases of the junction left unmatched. For the CDR3, the DNA is TGTGCCAGCAGCCCCGCCGGGACAGGGAATCAGCCCCAGCATTTT. Its protein is CASSPAGTGNQPQHF. Using reference TRBV3-1 and TRBJ1-5 for the parts outside the CDR3, the full variable domain is DTAVSQTPKYLVTQMGNDKSIKCEQNLGHDTMYWYKQDSKKFLKIMFSYNNKELIINETVPNRFSPKSPDKAHLNLHINSLELGDSAVYFCASSPAGTGNQPQHFGDGTRLSIL.

This clonotype is categorized as medium-sized. CDR3 in amino acids: CASSPKTSSGGARSYEQYF. The DNA for the CDR3 is TGTGCCAGCAGCCCAAAGACCTCTAGCGGGGGGGCCCGGTCCTACGAGCAGTACTTC. The rearrangement joins TRBV13 to TRBJ2-7; 12 bases line up with TRBD2. With V trimmed by 5 bases and J by 1 base, 15 bases remained unmatched. The CDR3 runs to 19 residues. CDR1 is PRHDT and CDR2 is FYEKMQ in the germline V gene (reference sequence).